One sample yielded the 6 T cell receptor beta chains listed below, sequenced in a study of shared clonotypes between healthy human individuals. The table came from immunoSEQ multiplex PCR; TCRdb's copy has only in-frame clones and leaves some out. This sample yields 1,400,000 or so clones, of which less than 99% are seen a single time; approximately 0.38% belongs to the top ten. The material sequenced was naive CD4+ T cells sorted from blood. Sample subset: CD45RA+ positively selected. The receptors shown here come from a man aged 25-45 years in good health.

As to this clone: The same CDR3 also results from other DNA sequences found in this sample. The rearrangement uses TRBV9 and TRBJ2-3; D might be TRBD2 (6 bases). Germline CDR1 is SGDLS and CDR2 is YYNGEE. Trimming removed 0 bases at V and 4 bases at J, with 9 bases between. The length of the CDR3 is 14 residues. CDR3 protein: CASSVVAGSDTQYF. The CDR3 DNA is TGTGCCAGCAGCGTAGTTGCGGGGTCAGATACGCAGTATTTT. The whole variable domain, remainder taken from reference TRBV9 and TRBJ2-3, is DSGVTQTPKHLITATGQRVTLRCSPRSGDLSVYWYQQSLDQGLQFLIQYYNGEERAKGNILERFSAQQFPDLHSELNLSSLELGDSALYFCASSVVAGSDTQYFGPGTRLTVL.

This rearrangement joins TRBV6-6 to TRBJ2-7, with 9 bases lining up with TRBD1. The CDR3 runs to 14 residues. Germline assignment: CDR1 MNHNY and CDR2 SVGAGI (reference sequence). Trimming cost V 4 bases and J 5 bases; bases outside gene matches: 6. CDR3 sequence (DNA): TGTGCCAGCAGTTCTGGGACAGGGACTCACGAGCAGTACTTC. Protein product: CASSSGTGTHEQYF.

V usage is TRBV30 and J usage is TRBJ2-1, with 8 bases lining up with TRBD1. Germline V lookup: CDR1 GTSNPN, CDR2 SVGIG (reference sequence). The CDR3 runs 16 residues. V gave up 0 bases and J gave up 7 bases; unmatched junction bases: 11. The CDR3 DNA sequence: TGTGCCTGGAGTGTACAATTGGGACAGGTTAGAAATGAGCAGTTCTTC. This sequence encodes CAWSVQLGQVRNEQFF.

Notes on this clone: Being one base from a much bigger clone, this may be a read error. Other DNA sequences in the same sample also yield this CDR3. The V gene is TRBV5-1, the J gene TRBJ2-7; D unresolved. The CDR3 is 12 residues long. The germline gives CDR1 SGHRS, CDR2 YFSETQ. V lost 0 bases and J lost 5, with 6 bases in between. CDR3 coding DNA: TGCGCCAGCAGCTTGGAGGGCCACGAGCAGTACTTC. As protein: CASSLEGHEQYF.

A single count supports this clone. The J gene is TRBJ2-6, the V gene TRBV7-9; tentative D call: TRBD1 (6 bases). With 5 bases removed from V and 0 bases from J, the gap between germline ends came to 20 bases. The CDR3 consists of 19 residues. CDR1 and CDR2 from the germline V gene are SEHNR and FQNEAQ (reference sequence). The CDR3 sequence is CASSRGVGQLSSGANVLTF. Here the CDR3 DNA reads TGTGCCAGCAGCCGCGGCGTCGGACAGCTCTCCTCTGGGGCCAACGTCCTGACTTTC.

This rearrangement joins TRBV7-2 to TRBJ1-5; weak D call: TRBD1 (5 bases). This CDR3 has 13 residues. V was pared by 4 bases and J by 4 bases, with 8 bases between. Germline assignment: CDR1 SGHTA and CDR2 FQGNSA. CDR3 bases: TGTGCCAGCAGCTCCCCAGGGAATCAGCCCCAGCATTTT. This encodes CASSSPGNQPQHF.